The present entry profiles one TCR beta chain with its context. This entry is derived from a study of Ad26.COV2.S vaccination and SARS-CoV-2 variants. Documented treatment: about 20 received Ad26.COV2.S at low or high dose, single or two shots; 5 received placebo; per-sample allocation not given. After the first vaccine or placebo injection, samples were drawn on day 63. Profiling relied on immunoSEQ multiplex PCR, and the TCRdb table lists in-frame clones only, not all of them. This sample has 300,000 to 350,000 clones, with approximately 86% found just once. The V gene's germline CDR1 is MGHRA and CDR2 YSYEKL. This CDR3 region has 17 residues. J lost 4 bases, V lost 4 bases, and 14 bases had no gene match.

This specimen was peripheral blood, taken in a trial of Ad26.COV2.S vaccine versus placebo. The TCR sequence derives from a person aged 18-65 years who received the Ad26.COV2.S COVID-19 vaccine or a placebo. The gene calls are TRBV4-1 and TRBJ2-3; 7 nucleotides line up with TRBD1. For the CDR3, the DNA is TGCGCCAGCAGCCGATCCTTACCGTTGACAGGGCCAGATACGCAGTATTTT. It yields the protein CASSRSLPLTGPDTQYF.